The clone carrying this T cell receptor beta chain was observed a few times. What it binds is not known. The trim removed 4 bases at V and 0 bases at J, leaving 3 bases unmatched. The CDR3 has 15 residues. Germline V gene data show CDR1 as SGHDN and CDR2 as FVKESK. These data come from a study of cytomegalovirus exposure and HLA in healthy donors. PCR employed 60 Vbeta and 13 Jbeta primers. Assay used: immunoSEQ multiplex PCR; TCRdb lists only in-frame clones, some missing. The sample lists 85,000 to 130,000 clones; over 60% were seen once. Study-wide points: A later analysis by the authors found several of the most significant clusters apparently linked to common viral pathogens.

The chain combines TRBV14 with TRBJ1-3; 7 bases map to TRBD1. The source is a woman younger than 30 in good health and CMV-seropositive. What was sequenced was PBMCs. CDR3 sequence (DNA): TGTGCCAGCAGCCCCAGGGGGGTCTCTGGAAACACCATATATTTT. Protein: CASSPRGVSGNTIYF.